The clone carrying this T cell receptor (beta chain) was seen a few times. The CDR3 consists of 13 residues. V gave up 5 bases and J gave up 7 bases; unmatched junction bases: 5. The data derive from a study of T-cell reconstitution after alpha-beta-depleted transplantation in children. TCRbeta library construction was performed incorporating unique molecular identifiers. TCRdb ran MiXCR on the PCR reads and lists one entry per CDR3 protein. The sample holds some 500,000 distinct CDR3 sequences, about a sixth seen once. This specimen consisted of PBMCs from the stem cell graft donor, obtained from the stem cell graft. The sequence was collected from a human donor who donated a stem cell graft to a child with acute lymphoblastic leukemia. V is TRBV12-3 or TRBV12-4 and J is TRBJ2-7, with TRBD1 identical over 10 bases. CDR3 nucleotide sequence: TGTGCCAGCAGTGGCGGGACAGGGGTTGAGCAGTACTTC. This translates into CASSGGTGVEQYF.